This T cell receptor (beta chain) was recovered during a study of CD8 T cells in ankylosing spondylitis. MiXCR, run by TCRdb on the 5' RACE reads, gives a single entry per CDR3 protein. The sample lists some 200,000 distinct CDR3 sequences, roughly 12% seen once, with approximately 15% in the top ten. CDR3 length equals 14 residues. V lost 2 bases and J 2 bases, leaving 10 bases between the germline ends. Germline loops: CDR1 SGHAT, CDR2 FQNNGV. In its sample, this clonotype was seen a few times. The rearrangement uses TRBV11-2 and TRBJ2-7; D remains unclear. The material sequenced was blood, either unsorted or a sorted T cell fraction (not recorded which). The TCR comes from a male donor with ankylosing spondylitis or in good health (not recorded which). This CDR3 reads CASSLKPATYEQYF. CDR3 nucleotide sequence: TGTGCCAGCAGCTTAAAACCAGCTACCTACGAGCAGTACTTC.